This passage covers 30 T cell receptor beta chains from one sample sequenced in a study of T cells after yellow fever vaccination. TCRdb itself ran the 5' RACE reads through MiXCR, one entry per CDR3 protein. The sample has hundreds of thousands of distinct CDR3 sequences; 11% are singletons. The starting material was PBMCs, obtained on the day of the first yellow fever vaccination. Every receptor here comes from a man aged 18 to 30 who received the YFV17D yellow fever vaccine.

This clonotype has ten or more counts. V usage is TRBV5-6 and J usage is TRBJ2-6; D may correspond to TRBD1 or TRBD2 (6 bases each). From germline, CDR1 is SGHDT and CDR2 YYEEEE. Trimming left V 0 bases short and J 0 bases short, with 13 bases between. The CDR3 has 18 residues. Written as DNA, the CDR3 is TGTGCCAGCAGCTTGGGAGGGGGGAGAAGCTCTGGGGCCAACGTCCTGACTTTC. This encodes CASSLGGGRSSGANVLTF.

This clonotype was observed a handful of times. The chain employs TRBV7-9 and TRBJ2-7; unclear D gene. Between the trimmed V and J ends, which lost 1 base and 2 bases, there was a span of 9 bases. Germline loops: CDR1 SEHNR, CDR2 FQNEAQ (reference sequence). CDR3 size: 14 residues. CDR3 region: CASSLEGPAYEQYV. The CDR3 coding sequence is TGTGCCAGCAGCTTAGAAGGCCCGGCCTACGAGCAGTACGTC.

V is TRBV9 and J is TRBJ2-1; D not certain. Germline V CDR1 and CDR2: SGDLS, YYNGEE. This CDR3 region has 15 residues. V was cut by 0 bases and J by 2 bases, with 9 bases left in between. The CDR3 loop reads CASSVDPLPYNEQFF. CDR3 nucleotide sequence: TGTGCCAGCAGCGTAGACCCCCTCCCCTACAATGAGCAGTTCTTC.

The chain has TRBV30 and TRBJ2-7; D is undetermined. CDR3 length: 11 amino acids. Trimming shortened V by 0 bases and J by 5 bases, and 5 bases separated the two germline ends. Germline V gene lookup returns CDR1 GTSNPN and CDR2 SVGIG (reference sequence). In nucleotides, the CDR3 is TGTGCCTGGAGTGTTTTCCACGAGCAGTACTTC. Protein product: CAWSVFHEQYF.

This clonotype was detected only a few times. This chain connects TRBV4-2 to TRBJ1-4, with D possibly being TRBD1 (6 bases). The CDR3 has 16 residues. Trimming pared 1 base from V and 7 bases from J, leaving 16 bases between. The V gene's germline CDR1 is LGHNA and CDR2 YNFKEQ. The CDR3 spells CASSQGRTGWSEKLFF. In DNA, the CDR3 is TGTGCCAGCAGCCAAGGGCGTACAGGGTGGAGTGAAAAACTGTTTTTT.

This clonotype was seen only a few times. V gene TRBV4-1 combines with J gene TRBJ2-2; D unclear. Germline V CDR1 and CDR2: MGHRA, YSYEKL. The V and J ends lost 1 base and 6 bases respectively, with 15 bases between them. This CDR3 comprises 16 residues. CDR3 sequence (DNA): TGCGCCAGCAGCCAAGCGGTACAGTGGTTTTCCGGGGAGCTGTTTTTT. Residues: CASSQAVQWFSGELFF.

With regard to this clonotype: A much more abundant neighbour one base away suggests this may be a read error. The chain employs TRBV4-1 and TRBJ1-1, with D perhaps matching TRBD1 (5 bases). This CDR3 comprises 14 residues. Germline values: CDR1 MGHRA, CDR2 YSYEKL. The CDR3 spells CASIQEQENTEAFF. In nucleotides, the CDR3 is TGCGCCAGCATCCAAGAACAGGAGAACACTGAAGCTTTCTTT.

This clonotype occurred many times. The CDR3 loop is CASRVTQGYPDTQYF. In nucleotides, the CDR3 is TGTGCCAGCAGAGTAACCCAGGGGTACCCAGATACGCAGTATTTT. V usage is TRBV3-1 and J usage is TRBJ2-3; D perhaps matches TRBD1 (6 bases). The CDR3 contains 15 residues. Per the germline V gene, CDR1 is LGHDT and CDR2 is YNNKEL (reference sequence). Trimming took 6 bases from V and 4 from J, leaving 17 bases between them.

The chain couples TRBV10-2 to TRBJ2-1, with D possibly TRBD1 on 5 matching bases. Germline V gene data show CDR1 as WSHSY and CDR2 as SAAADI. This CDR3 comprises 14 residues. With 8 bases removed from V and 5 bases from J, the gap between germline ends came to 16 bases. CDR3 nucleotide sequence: TGCGCCAGCTCACAGGTTTCGGCGGACAATGAGCAGTTCTTC. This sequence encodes CASSQVSADNEQFF.

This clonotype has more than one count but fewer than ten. The DNA of the CDR3 is TGTGCCAGCAGCGTTTCGACAAATACGCAGTATTTT. Protein product: CASSVSTNTQYF. This chain links TRBV9 with TRBJ2-3; D unresolved. The CDR3 sequence is 12 residues long. Germline V CDR1 and CDR2: SGDLS, YYNGEE. Trimming took 2 bases from V and 7 from J, leaving 8 bases between them.

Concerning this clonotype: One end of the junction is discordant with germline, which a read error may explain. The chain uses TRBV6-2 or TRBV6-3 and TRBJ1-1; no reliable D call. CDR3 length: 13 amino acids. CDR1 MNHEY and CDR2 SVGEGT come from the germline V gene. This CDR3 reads CVSSFQDGTEAFF. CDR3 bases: TGTGTCAGCAGTTTTCAGGATGGCACTGAAGCTTTCTTT.

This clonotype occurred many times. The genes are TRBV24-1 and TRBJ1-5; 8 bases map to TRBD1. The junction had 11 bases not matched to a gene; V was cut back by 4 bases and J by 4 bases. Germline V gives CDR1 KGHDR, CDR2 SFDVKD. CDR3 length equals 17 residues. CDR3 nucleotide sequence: TGTGCCACCAGTGAAAATCTGGACAGGGAAGGGAATCAGCCCCAGCATTTT. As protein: CATSENLDREGNQPQHF.

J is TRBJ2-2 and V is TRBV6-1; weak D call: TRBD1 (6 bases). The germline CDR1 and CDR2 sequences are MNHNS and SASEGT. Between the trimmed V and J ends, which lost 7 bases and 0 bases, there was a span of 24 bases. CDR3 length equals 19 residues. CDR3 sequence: CASTVEGSIRGTNTGELFF. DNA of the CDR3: TGTGCCAGCACCGTCGAGGGAAGTATAAGGGGGACGAACACCGGGGAGCTGTTTTTT.

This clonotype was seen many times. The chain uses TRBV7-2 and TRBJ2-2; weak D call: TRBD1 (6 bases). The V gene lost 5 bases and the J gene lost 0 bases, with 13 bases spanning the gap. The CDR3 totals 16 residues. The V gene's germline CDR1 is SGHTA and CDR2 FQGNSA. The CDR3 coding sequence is TGTGCCAGCAGCCCGGGACATTTCGCGAACACCGGGGAGCTGTTTTTT. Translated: CASSPGHFANTGELFF.

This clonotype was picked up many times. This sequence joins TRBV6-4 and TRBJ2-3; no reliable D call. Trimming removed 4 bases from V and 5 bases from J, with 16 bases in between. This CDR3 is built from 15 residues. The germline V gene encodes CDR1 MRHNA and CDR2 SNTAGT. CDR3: CASSVAVGGEDTQYF. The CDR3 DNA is TGTGCCAGCAGTGTTGCTGTTGGCGGCGAAGATACGCAGTATTTT.

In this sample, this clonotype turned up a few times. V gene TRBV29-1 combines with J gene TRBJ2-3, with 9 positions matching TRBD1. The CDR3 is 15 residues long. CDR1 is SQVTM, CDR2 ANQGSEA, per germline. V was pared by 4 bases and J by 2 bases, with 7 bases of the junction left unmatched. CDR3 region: CSVALGTGYTDTQYF. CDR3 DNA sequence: TGCAGCGTTGCCCTCGGGACAGGGTACACAGATACGCAGTATTTT.

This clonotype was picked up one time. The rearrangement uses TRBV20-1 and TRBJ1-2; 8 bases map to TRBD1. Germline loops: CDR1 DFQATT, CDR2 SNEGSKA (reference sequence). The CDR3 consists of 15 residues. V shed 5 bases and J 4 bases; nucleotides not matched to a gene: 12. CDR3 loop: CSAWVATGDVYGYTF. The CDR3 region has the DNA TGCAGTGCTTGGGTCGCGACAGGGGACGTCTATGGCTACACCTTC.

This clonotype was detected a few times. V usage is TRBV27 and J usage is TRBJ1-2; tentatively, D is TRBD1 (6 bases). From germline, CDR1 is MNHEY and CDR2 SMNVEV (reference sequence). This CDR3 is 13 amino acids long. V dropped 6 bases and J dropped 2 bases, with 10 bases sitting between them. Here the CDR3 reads CASRPQGNYGYTF. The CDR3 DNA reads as TGTGCCAGCAGGCCCCAGGGGAACTATGGCTACACCTTC.

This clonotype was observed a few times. CDR3 sequence: CASSSGTGLGYTF. The CDR3 nucleotides read TGCGCCAGCAGCTCCGGGACAGGGCTTGGCTACACCTTC. The chain has TRBV5-1 and TRBJ1-2; TRBD1 agrees at 9 bases. The length of the CDR3 is 13 residues. Germline CDR1 SGHRS, CDR2 YFSETQ. V lost 3 bases and J lost 7; bases outside the gene matches: 4.

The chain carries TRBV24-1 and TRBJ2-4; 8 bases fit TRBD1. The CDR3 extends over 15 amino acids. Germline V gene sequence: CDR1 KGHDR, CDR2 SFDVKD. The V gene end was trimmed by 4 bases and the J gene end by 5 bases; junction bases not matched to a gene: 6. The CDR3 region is CATSDQGASENIQYF. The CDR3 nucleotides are TGTGCCACCAGTGACCAGGGGGCCTCAGAAAACATTCAGTACTTC.

The CDR3 protein is CASSFEGFDQPQHF. CDR3 in DNA: TGTGCCAGCAGTTTCGAGGGCTTCGATCAGCCCCAGCATTTT. The chain has TRBV12-3 or TRBV12-4 and TRBJ1-5; D is unresolved. The V and J ends lost 3 bases and 5 bases respectively, with 11 bases between them. The CDR3 extends over 14 amino acids.

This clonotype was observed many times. CDR3 in DNA: TGTGCCAGTAGCCCCGGTGACAGTACTGTGCAGTACGTC. As protein: CASSPGDSTVQYV. J is TRBJ2-7 and V is TRBV19, with D tentatively TRBD1 (5 bases). The CDR3 totals 13 residues. V lost 6 bases and J lost 9, with 18 bases in between. The germline V gene has CDR1 LNHDA and CDR2 SQIVND (reference sequence).

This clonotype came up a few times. CDR3 region: CATSDATLGETQYF. The CDR3 DNA is TGTGCCACCAGTGATGCCACCCTCGGGGAGACCCAGTACTTC. The J gene is TRBJ2-5, the V gene TRBV24-1; no clear D gene. CDR1 KGHDR and CDR2 SFDVKD come from the germline V gene. The CDR3 loop spans 14 amino acids. Trimming left V 3 bases short and J 5 bases short, with 12 bases between.

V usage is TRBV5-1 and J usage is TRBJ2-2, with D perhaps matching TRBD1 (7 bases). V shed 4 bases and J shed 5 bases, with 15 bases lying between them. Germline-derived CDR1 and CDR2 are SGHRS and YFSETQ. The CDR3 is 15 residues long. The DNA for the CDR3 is TGCGCCAGCAGCGGGGGGACAGTAGAAACCGGGGAGCTGTTTTTT. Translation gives CASSGGTVETGELFF.

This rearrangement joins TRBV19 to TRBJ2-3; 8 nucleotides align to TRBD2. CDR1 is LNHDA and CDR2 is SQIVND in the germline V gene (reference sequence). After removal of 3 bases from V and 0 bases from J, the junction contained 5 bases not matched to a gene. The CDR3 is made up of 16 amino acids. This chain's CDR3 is CASSIRRGVSTDTQYF. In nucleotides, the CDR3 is TGTGCCAGTAGTATTCGGCGGGGGGTTAGCACAGATACGCAGTATTTT.

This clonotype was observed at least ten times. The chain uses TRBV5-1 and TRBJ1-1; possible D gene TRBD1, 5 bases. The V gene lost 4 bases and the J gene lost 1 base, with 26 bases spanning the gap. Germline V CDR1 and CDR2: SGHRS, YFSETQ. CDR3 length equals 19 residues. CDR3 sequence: CASSMDGPGRKDGNTEAFF. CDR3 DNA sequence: TGCGCCAGCAGCATGGACGGACCGGGACGTAAAGATGGGAACACTGAAGCTTTCTTT.

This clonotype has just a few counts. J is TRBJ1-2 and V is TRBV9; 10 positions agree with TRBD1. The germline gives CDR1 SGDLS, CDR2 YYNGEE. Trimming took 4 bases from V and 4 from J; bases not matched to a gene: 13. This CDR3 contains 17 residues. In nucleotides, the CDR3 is TGTGCCAGCAGCCCAAGGAAACCTAGGACAGGGGGCTATGGCTACACCTTC. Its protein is CASSPRKPRTGGYGYTF.

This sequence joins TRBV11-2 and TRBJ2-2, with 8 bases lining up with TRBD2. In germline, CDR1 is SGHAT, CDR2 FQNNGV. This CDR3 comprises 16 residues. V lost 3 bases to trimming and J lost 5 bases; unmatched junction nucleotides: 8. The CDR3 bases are TGTGCCAGCAGCTTCGGGGGGGCATTAATTACCGGGGAGCTGTTTTTT. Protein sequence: CASSFGGALITGELFF.

The CDR3 DNA reads TGTGCCAGCAGTTTAGTCCGACTTGAGCAGTTCTTC. Protein: CASSLVRLEQFF. The rearrangement links TRBV12-3 or TRBV12-4 to TRBJ2-1, with D unclear. This CDR3 has 12 residues. The V end lost 1 base, the J end lost 9 bases, and 7 bases lay between the germline ends.

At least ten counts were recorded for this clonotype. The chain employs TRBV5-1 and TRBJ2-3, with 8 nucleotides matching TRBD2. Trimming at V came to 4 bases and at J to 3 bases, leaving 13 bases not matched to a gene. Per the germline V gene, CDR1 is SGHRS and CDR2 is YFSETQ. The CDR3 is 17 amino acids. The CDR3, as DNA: TGCGCCAGCAGCGGACGGGGGACCGGGACTAGAACAGATACGCAGTATTTT. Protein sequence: CASSGRGTGTRTDTQYF.